Included here is one TCR beta chain sequence, with context. Its target is unknown. The sample belongs to a study of cytomegalovirus exposure and HLA in healthy donors. Study-level points and caveats: Some highly shared sequence variants likely arose as a pipeline artifact.

The PCR employed 60 Vbeta primers together with 13 Jbeta primers. Repertoires were generated with immunoSEQ multiplex PCR, while TCRdb's copy carries only in-frame clones and drops some. Here the sample spans 63,000 or so clones, 80% being singletons. CDR1 and CDR2 from the germline V gene are ENHRY and SYGVKD. The CDR3 length is 13 residues. V lost 4 bases to trimming and J lost 11 bases, with 15 bases between them. Sequenced sample: PBMCs. J is TRBJ1-5 and V is TRBV10-3; maybe TRBD1 (5 bases). This clonotype was obtained from a woman in her twenties or thirties in good health and CMV-seronegative. CDR3 residues: CAISGDREGAQHF. The CDR3 DNA reads TGTGCCATCAGTGGTGACCGAGAAGGGGCCCAGCATTTT.